This T cell receptor beta chain emerged from a study of T cell changes during pregnancy in multiple sclerosis. Here immunoSEQ multiplex PCR was the method, and the copy in TCRdb shows in-frame clones only, minus some. Here the sample spans 45,000 to 65,000 clones, about 90% being singletons. The origin of this receptor is a female donor with multiple sclerosis, enrolled in a pregnancy study. Specimen: CD4+ T cells from peripheral blood mononuclear cells, collected after pregnancy.

In nucleotides, the CDR3 is TGTGCCAGCAGCTTGCCTGGACTAGGTGGGGCCAACGTCCTGACTTTC. Its translation: CASSLPGLGGANVLTF. The chain combines TRBV5-6 with TRBJ2-6; TRBD2 matches at 7 bases. J gave up 3 bases and V 1 base, and 4 bases lay outside the gene matches. The germline V gene has CDR1 SGHDT and CDR2 YYEEEE. This CDR3 is built from 16 residues.